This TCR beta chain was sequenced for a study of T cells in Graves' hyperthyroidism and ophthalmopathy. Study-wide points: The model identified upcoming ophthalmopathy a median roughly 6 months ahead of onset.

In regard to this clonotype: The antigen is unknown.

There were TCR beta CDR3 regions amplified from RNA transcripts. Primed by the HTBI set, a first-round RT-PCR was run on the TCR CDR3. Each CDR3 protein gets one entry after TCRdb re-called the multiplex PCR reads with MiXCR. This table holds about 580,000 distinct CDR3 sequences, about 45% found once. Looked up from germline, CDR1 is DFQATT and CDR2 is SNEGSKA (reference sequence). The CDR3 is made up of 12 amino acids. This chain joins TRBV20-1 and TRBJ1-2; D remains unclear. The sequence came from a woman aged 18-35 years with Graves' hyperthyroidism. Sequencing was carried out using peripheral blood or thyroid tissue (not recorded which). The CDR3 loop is CSASWVNYGYTF. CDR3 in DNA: TGCAGCGCTTCCTGGGTTAACTATGGCTACACCTTC.